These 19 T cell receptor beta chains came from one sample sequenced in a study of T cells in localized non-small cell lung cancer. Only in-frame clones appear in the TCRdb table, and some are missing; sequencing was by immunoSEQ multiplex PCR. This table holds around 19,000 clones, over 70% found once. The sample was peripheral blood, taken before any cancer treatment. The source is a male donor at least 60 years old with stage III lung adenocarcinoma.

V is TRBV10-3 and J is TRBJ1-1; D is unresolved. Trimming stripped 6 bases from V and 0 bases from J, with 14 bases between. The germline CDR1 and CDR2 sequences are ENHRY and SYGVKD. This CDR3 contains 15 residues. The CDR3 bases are TGTGCCATCAGACAACGGACTGGTATGAACACTGAAGCTTTCTTT. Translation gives CAIRQRTGMNTEAFF.

In DNA form, the CDR3 reads TGTGCCTGGTACGGACAGGATGGCTACACCTTC. Residues: CAWYGQDGYTF. This sequence joins TRBV30 and TRBJ1-2, with 7 bases matching TRBD1. Per germline, CDR1 GTSNPN and CDR2 SVGIG (reference sequence). The CDR3 covers 11 residues. V dropped 5 bases and J dropped 6; count of bases not matched to a gene: 3.

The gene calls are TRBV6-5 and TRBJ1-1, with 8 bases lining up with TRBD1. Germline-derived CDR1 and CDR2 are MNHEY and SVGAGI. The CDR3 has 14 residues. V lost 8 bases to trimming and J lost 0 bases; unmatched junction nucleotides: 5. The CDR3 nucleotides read TGTGCCAGCTGTTGGGACAGGATGAACACTGAAGCTTTCTTT. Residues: CASCWDRMNTEAFF.

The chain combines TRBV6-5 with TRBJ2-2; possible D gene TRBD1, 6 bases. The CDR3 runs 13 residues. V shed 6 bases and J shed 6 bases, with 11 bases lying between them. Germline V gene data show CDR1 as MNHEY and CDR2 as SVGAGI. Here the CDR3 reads CASRQQGSGELFF. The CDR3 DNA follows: TGTGCCAGCAGACAGCAGGGGTCCGGGGAGCTGTTTTTT.

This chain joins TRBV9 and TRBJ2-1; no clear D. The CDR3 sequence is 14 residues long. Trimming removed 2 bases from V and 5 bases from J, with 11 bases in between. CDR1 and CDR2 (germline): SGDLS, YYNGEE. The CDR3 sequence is CASSVLGMDNEQFF. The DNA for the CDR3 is TGTGCCAGCAGCGTCTTAGGGATGGACAATGAGCAGTTCTTC.

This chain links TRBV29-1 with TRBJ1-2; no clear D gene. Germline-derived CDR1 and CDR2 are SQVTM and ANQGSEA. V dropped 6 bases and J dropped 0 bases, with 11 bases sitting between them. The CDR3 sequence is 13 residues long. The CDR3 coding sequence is TGCAGCGTAGCAAGTGTCACTAACTATGGCTACACCTTC. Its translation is CSVASVTNYGYTF. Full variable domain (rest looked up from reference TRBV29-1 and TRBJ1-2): SAVISQKPSRDICQRGTSLTIQCQVDSQVTMMFWYRQQPGQSLTLIATANQGSEATYESGFVIDKFPISRPNLTFSTLTVSNMSPEDSSIYLCSVASVTNYGYTFGSGTRLTVV.

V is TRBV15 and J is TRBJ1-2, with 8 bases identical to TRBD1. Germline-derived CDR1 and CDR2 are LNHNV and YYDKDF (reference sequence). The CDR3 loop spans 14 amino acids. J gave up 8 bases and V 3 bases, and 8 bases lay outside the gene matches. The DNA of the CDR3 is TGTGCCACCAGCAGGTCGGACAGGGTGGGGGGCTACACCTTC. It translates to CATSRSDRVGGYTF. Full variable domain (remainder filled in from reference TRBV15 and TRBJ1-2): DAMVIQNPRYQVTQFGKPVTLSCSQTLNHNVMYWYQQKSSQAPKLLFHYYDKDFNNEADTPDNFQSRRPNTSFCFLDIRSPGLGDTAMYLCATSRSDRVGGYTFGSGTRLTVV.

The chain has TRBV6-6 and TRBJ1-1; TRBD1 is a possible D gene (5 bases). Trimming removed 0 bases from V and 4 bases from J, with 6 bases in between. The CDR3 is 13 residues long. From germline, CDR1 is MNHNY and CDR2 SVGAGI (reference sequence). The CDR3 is CASSYSGATEAFF. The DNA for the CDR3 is TGTGCCAGCAGTTACTCAGGGGCCACTGAAGCTTTCTTT.

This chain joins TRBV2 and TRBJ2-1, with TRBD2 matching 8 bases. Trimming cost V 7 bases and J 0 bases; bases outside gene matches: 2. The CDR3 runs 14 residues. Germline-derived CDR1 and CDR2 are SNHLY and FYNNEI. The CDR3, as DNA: TGTGCCAGCAAGCGGGGGAGCTCCTACAATGAGCAGTTCTTC. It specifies CASKRGSSYNEQFF.

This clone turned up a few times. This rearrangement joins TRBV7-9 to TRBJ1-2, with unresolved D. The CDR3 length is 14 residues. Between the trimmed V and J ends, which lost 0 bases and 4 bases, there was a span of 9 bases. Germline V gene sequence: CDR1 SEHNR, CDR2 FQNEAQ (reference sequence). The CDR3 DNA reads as TGTGCCAGCAGCTTAGCTGGGAGCCCCTATGGCTACACCTTC. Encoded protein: CASSLAGSPYGYTF.

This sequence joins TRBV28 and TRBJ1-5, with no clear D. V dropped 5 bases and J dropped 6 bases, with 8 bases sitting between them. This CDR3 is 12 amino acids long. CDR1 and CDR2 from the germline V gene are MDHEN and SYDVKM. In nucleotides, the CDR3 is TGTGCCAGCAGTCGACGGAGTCAGCCCCAGCATTTT. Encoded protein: CASSRRSQPQHF. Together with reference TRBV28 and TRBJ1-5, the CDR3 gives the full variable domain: DVKVTQSSRYLVKRTGEKVFLECVQDMDHENMFWYRQDPGLGLRLIYFSYDVKMKEKGDIPEGYSVSREKKERFSLILESASTNQTSMYLCASSRRSQPQHFGDGTRLSIL.

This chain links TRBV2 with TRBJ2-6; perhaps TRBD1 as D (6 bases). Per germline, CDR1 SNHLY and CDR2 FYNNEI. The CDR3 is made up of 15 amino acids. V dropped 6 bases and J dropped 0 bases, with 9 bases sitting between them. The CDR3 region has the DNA TGTGCCAGCAGAGACAGGACCTCTGGGGCCAACGTCCTGACTTTC. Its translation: CASRDRTSGANVLTF.

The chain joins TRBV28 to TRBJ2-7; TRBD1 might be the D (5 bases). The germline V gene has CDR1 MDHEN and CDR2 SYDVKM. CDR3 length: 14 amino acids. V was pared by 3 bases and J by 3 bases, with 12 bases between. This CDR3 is CASSLVRRGYEQYF. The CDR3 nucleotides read TGTGCCAGCAGTTTGGTCAGAAGGGGCTACGAGCAGTACTTC.

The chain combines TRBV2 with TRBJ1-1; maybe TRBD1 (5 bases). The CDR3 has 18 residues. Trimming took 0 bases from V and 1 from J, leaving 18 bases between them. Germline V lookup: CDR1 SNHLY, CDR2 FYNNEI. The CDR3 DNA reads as TGTGCCAGCAGTGAAGCGCGGGGGTCGACAGCCCCGAACACTGAAGCTTTCTTT. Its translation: CASSEARGSTAPNTEAFF. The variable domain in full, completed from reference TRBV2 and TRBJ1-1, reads EPEVTQTPSHQVTQMGQEVILRCVPISNHLYFYWYRQILGQKVEFLVSFYNNEISEKSEIFDDQFSVERPDGSNFTLKIRSTKLEDSAMYFCASSEARGSTAPNTEAFFGQGTRLTVV.

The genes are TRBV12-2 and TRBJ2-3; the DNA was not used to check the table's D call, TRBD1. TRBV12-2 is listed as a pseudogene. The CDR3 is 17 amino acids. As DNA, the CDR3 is TGTGCAAGTCGCTTAGCCCGGTTCAAGGGGCGGACAGATACGCAGTATTTT. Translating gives CASRLARFKGRTDTQYF.

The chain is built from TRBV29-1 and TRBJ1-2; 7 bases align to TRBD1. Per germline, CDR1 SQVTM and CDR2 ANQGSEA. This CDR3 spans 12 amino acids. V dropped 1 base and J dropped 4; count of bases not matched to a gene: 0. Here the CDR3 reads CSVEAGGYGYTF. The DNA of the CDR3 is TGCAGCGTTGAAGCAGGGGGCTATGGCTACACCTTC.

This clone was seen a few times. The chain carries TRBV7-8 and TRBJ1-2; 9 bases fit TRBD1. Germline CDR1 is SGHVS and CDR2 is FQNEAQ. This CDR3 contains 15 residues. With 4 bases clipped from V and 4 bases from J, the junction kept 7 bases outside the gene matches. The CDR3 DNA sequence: TGTGCCAGCAGCTCGCAACAGGGGGCGGTCTATGGCTACACCTTC. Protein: CASSSQQGAVYGYTF.

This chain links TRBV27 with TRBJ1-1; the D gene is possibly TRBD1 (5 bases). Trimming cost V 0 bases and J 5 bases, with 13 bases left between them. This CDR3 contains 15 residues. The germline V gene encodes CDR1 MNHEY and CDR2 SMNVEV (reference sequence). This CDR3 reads CASSLSWGSRTEAFF. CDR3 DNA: TGTGCCAGCAGTTTATCCTGGGGGTCTCGAACTGAAGCTTTCTTT.

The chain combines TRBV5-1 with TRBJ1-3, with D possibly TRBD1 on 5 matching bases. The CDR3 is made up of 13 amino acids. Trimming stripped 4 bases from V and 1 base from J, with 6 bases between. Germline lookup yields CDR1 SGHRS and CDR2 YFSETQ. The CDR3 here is CASSEGSGNTIYF. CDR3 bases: TGCGCCAGCAGCGAGGGGTCTGGAAACACCATATATTTT.